Listed here are 3 T cell receptor beta chains from one sample, sequenced in a study of cytomegalovirus exposure and HLA in healthy donors. A multiplex PCR was run with 60 Vbeta primers and 13 Jbeta primers. The method was immunoSEQ multiplex PCR; TCRdb's version includes in-frame clones alone and lacks a portion of them. The data contain around 130,000 clones, roughly four fifths of them singletons. The source material was PBMCs. The receptor source for this set is a middle-aged woman in good health and CMV-seropositive.

The chain has TRBV28 and TRBJ1-1, with D possibly being TRBD1 (6 bases). Trimming took 3 bases from V and 4 from J, leaving 12 bases between them. CDR1 and CDR2 from the germline V gene are MDHEN and SYDVKM. The CDR3 is 14 residues long. The CDR3 nucleotides are TGTGCCAGCAGTTTTGGCAGGGGCGGCACTGAAGCTTTCTTT. Its translation: CASSFGRGGTEAFF.

The chain couples TRBV7-9 to TRBJ2-5; TRBD2 matches at 11 bases. The CDR3 extends over 17 amino acids. Germline loops: CDR1 SEHNR, CDR2 FQNEAQ (reference sequence). With 1 base clipped from V and 4 bases from J, the junction kept 8 bases outside the gene matches. Here the CDR3 DNA reads TGTGCCAGCAGCTTAGGACTAGCGGGACCCACCGCAGAGACCCAGTACTTC. Amino acids: CASSLGLAGPTAETQYF. Variable domain in full (rest from reference TRBV7-9 and TRBJ2-5): DTGVSQNPRHKITKRGQNVTFRCDPISEHNRLYWYRQTLGQGPEFLTYFQNEAQLEKSRLLSDRFSAERPKGSFSTLEIQRTEQGDSAMYLCASSLGLAGPTAETQYFGPGTRLLVL.

The chain recombines TRBV2 with TRBJ1-3; D not resolved. This CDR3 comprises 16 residues. CDR1 is SNHLY and CDR2 is FYNNEI in the germline V gene. Trimming stripped 7 bases from V and 1 base from J, with 17 bases between. The CDR3 nucleotides are TGTGCCAGCATCCCCAGTCGGGGAGAGTCTGGAAACACCATATATTTT. Residues: CASIPSRGESGNTIYF.